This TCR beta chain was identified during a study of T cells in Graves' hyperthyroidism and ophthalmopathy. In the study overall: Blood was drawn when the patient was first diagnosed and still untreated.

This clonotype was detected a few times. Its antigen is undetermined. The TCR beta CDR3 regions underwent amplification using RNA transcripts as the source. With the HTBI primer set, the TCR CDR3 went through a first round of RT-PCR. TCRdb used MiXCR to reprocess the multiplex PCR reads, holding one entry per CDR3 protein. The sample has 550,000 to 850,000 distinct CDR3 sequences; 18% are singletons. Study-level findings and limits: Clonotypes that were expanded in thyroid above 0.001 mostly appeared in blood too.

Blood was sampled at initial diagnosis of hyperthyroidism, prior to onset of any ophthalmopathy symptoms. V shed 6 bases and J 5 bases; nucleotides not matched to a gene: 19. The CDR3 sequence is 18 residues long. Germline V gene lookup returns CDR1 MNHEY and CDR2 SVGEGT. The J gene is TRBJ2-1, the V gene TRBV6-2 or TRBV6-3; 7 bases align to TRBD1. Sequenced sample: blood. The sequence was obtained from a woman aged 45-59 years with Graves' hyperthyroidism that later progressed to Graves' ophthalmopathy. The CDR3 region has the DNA TGTGCCAGCAGGGGGGTCGGGACAAGGGGGCTTTGGGACAATGAGCAGTTCTTC. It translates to CASRGVGTRGLWDNEQFF.